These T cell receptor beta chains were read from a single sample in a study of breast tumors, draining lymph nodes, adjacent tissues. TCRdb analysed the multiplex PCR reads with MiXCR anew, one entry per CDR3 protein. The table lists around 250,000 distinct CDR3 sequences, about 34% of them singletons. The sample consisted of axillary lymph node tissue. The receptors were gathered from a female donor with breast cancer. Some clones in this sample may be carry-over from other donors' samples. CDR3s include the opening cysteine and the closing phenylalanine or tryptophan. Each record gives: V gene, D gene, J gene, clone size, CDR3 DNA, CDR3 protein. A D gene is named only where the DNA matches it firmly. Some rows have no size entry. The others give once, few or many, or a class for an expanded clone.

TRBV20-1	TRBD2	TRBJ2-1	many	TGCAGTGCCTCGAGGAGCCGGGGGGGGAATGAGCAGTTCTTC	CSASRSRGGNEQFF
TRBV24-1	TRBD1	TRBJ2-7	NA	TGTGCCACCGGAGGACAGGGGTTCAACGAGCAGTACTTC	CATGGQGFNEQYF
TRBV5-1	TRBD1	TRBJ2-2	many	TGCGCCAGCAGCCCCCAACAGGGGGCGATCACCGGGGAGCTGTTTTTT	CASSPQQGAITGELFF
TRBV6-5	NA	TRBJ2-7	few	TGTGCCAGCAGTTCCCGGGACGTTTCCTACGAGCAGTACTTC	CASSSRDVSYEQYF
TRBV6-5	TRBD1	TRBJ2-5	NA	TGTGCCAGCAGTCCATGGGACAGACAAGAGACCCAGTACTTC	CASSPWDRQETQYF
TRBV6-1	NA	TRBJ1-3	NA	TGTGCCAGCAGTGAAATGGGGGACACCATATATTTT	CASSEMGDTIYF
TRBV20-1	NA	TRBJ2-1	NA	TGCAGTGCTAGGGGAGTCTACAATGAGCAGTTCTTC	CSARGVYNEQFF
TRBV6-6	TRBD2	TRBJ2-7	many	TGTGCCAGCAAGAGCGGGGGTGGCGACGAGCAGTACTTC	CASKSGGGDEQYF
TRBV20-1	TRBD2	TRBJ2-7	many	TGCAGTGCTAGAGACACTAGCGGGAGGGCTCGGGGAGAGCAGTACTTC	CSARDTSGRARGEQYF
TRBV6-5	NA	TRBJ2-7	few	TGTGCCAGCAAGCTCGTCCGGGACGGGGCCTACGAGCAGTACTTC	CASKLVRDGAYEQYF
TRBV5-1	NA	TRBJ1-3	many	TGCGCCAGCAGCTTGGCCGGGGTCTCTGGAAACACCATATATTTT	CASSLAGVSGNTIYF
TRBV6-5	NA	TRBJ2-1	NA	TGTGCCAGCTGGAGCTCCTACAATGAGCAGTTCTTC	CASWSSYNEQFF
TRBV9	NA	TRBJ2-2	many	TGTGCCAGCAGCACCCCGAACACCGGGGAGCTGTTTTTT	CASSTPNTGELFF
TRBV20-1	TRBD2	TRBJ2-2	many	TGCAGTGCTAGAGGCGCTAGCGGGGCTGGGCTGTTTTTT	CSARGASGAGLFF
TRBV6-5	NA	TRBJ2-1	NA	TGTGCCAGCAGTTACTATATTGACAATGAGCAGTTCTTC	CASSYYIDNEQFF
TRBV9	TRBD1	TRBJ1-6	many	TGTGCCAGCAGCGCCCCCGGGACAGGAGTCTCACCCCTCCACTTT	CASSAPGTGVSPLHF
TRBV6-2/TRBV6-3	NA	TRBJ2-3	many	TGTGCCAGCAGTTTACAGGGTTTCGATACGCAGTATTTT	CASSLQGFDTQYF
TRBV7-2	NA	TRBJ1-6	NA	TGTGCCAGCAGCTTAGAGGGGCCCTCGCCCCTCCACTTT	CASSLEGPSPLHF
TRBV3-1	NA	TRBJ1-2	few	TGTGCCAGCAGCCAAGCAGGACCCGGCCCGACAGCCAGGATAAGCTATGGCTACACCTTC	CASSQAGPGPTARISYGYTF
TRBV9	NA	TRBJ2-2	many	TGTGCCAGCACCCCCCGGGGATCCGGGGAGCTGTTTTTT	CASTPRGSGELFF
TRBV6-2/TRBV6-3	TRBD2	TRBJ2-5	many	TGTGCCAGCAAAGGACTAGCGGGTGAAGAGACCCAGTACTTC	CASKGLAGEETQYF
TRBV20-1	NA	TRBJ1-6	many	TGCAGTGCTAGAGATCCCTTTAACTCACCCCTCCACTTT	CSARDPFNSPLHF
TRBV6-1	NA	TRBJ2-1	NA	TGTGCCAGCAGTGAAGCGCAGAGGGGGTGGTACAATGAGCAGTTCTTC	CASSEAQRGWYNEQFF
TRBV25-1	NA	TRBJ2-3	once	TGTGCCAGCTTAGCAGCGGGCACGCAGTATTTT	CASLAAGTQYF
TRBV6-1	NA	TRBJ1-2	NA	TGTGCCAGCAGTGAAGCCACTCAGATAGAGGATGGCTACACCTTC	CASSEATQIEDGYTF
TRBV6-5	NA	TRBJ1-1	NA	TGTGCCAGCAGTCGCACCATCATGAACACTGAAGCTTTCTTT	CASSRTIMNTEAFF
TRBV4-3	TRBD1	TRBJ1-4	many	TGCGCCAGCAGCCAAGATAGGACAGGGGGCCGAAAACTGTTTTTT	CASSQDRTGGRKLFF
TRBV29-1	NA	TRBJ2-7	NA	TGCAGCTACAGGGAAGGCGACGAGCAGTACTTC	CSYREGDEQYF
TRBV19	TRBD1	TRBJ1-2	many	TGTGCCAGTAGTAGAACAGGGGATTTTGGCTACACCTTC	CASSRTGDFGYTF
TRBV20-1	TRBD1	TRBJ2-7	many	TGCAGTGCTAGAGTACGGGACAGCTCCTACGAGCAGTACTTC	CSARVRDSSYEQYF
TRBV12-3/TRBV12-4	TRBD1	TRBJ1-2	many	TGTGCCAGCAGTTTAGAGACAGGGTTAGGTCCCAAGGGCTACACCTTC	CASSLETGLGPKGYTF
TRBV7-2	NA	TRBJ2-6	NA	TGTGCCAGCAGCTCAGGGATTCTCGGAAGTGGGGCCAACGTCCTGACTTTC	CASSSGILGSGANVLTF
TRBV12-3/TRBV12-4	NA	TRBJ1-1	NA	TGTGCCAGCAGTTTAAGGTCTGAAGCTTTCTTT	CASSLRSEAFF
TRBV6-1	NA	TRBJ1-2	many	TGTGCCAGCAGTGAGGGCAGAGACTATGGCTACACCTTC	CASSEGRDYGYTF
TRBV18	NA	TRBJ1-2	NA	TGTGCCAGCTCACCAGGGTACAGCTACACCTTC	CASSPGYSYTF